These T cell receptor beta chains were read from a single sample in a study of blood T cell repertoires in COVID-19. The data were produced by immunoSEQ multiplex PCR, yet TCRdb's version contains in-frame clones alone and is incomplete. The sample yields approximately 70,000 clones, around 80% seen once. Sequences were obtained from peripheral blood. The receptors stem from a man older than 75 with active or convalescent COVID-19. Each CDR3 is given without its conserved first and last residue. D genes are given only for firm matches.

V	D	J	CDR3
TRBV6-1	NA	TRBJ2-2	ASSEIVLTGELF
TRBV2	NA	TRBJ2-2	ASSELTSSTGELF
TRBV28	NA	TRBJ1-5	ASSLSGAANQPQH
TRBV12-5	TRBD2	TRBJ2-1	ASGSIGLAGVDDQF
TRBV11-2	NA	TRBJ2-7	ASSPRDEQY
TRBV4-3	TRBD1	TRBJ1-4	ASSRDRGRVNEKLF
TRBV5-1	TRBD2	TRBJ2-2	ASSPGSSGSTGELF
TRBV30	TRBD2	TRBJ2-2	AWRRGDFGTGELF
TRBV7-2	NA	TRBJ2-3	ASSPGTSPPYTDTQY
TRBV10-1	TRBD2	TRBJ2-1	ASSYRTSEQF
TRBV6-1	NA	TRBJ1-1	ASSESGGGGSEAF
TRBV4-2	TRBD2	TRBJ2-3	ASSQDRAGGLISTDTQY
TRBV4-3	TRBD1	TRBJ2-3	ASSRQGARTDTQY
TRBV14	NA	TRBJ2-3	ASSRGDTQY
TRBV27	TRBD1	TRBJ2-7	ASSLLTGTGTYEQY
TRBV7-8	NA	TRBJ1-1	ASSLAPGSEAF
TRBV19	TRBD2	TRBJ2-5	ASMGTSGGRQETQY
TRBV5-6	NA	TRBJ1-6	ASSSPGGALH
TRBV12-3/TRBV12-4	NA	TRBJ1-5	ASSFRVSQPQH
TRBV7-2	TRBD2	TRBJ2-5	ASSLASSGGQETQY
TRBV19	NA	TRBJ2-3	ASSVADTQY
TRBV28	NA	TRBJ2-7	ASSLGQGWYEQY
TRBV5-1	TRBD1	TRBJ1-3	ASSPGQANSGNTIY
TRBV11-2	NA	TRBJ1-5	ASSLSQVQPQH
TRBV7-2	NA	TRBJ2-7	ASSLTGTISYEQY
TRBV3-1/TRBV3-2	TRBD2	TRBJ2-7	ASSQSGGSYEQY
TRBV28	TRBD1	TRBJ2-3	AITGASRTTDTQY
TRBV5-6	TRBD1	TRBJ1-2	ASSLVGQGAYGYT
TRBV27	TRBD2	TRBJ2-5	ASSLWGHGTSGSPYQETQY
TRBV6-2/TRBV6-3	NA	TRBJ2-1	ASSPDSSYNEQF
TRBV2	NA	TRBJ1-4	ASSGTGLTNEKLF
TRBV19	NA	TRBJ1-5	ASSIFFGARNQPQH
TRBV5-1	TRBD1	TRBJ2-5	ASSVDRGDETQY
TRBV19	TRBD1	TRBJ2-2	ASSLRQGNTGELF
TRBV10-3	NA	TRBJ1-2	AISEERKGAYGYT
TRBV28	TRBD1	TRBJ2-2	ASETPGTGDTGELF
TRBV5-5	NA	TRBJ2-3	ASSLFRGQNTDTQY
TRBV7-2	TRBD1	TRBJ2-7	ASSLMGQGLEQY
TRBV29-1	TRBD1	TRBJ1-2	SVETQGAKGYT
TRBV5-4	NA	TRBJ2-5	ASSVTASSAQETQY
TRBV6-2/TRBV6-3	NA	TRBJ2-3	ASSRQSTDTQY
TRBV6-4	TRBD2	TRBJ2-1	ASSDSRGGWDEQF
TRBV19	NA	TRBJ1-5	ASSPGGYQPQH
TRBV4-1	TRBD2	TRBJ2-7	ASSRLAGAYEQY
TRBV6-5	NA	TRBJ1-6	ASITRGNSPLH
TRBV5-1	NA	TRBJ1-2	ASSLYVGTLYGYT
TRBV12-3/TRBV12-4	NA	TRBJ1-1	ASSAGRPLGAF
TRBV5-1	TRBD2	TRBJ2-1	ASSFSGRYNEQF
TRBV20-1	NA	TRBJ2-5	SATPRETQY
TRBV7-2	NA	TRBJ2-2	ASSLPSGTGHTGELF
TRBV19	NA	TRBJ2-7	ASSESGAPYEQY
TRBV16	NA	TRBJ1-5	ASSHTRQGGQPQH
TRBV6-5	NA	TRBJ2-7	ASSSPRVTYEQY
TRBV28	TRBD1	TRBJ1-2	ASSGTGGGYT
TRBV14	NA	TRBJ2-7	ASSQGRGYEQY
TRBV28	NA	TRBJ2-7	ASSDLAKGSYEQY
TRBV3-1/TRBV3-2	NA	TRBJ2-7	ASSPRGLTSYEQY
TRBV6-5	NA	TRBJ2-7	ASSYSISGLYEQY
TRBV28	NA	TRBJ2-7	ASSPRITVYEQY